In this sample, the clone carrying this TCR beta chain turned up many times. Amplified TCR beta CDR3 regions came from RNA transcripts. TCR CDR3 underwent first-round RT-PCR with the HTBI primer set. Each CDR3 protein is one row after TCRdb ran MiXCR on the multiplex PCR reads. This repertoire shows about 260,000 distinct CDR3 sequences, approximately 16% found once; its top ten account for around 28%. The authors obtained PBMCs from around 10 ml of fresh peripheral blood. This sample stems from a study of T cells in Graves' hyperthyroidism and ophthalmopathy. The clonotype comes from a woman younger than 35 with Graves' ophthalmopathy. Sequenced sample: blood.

CDR3 DNA sequence: TGTGCCAGCAGTTACTCGATGGTCGAGAACACTGAAGCTTTCTTT. This gives the protein CASSYSMVENTEAFF. The J gene is TRBJ1-1, the V gene TRBV6-5; no clear D gene. The CDR3 runs to 15 residues. V lost 0 bases and J 1 base, leaving 9 bases between the germline ends. Per the germline V gene, CDR1 is MNHEY and CDR2 is SVGAGI.